This T cell receptor beta chain derives from a study of cytomegalovirus exposure and HLA in healthy donors. Regarding the study as a whole: As was reported, the classifier diagnosed cytomegalovirus status with high specificity and sensitivity. It was confirmed in vitro that three of the CMV-associated chains were specific for CMV antigens.

This table comes from immunoSEQ multiplex PCR, and its TCRdb copy is limited to in-frame clones, with some not included. Of roughly 56,000 clones listed, 90% to 95% are singletons. In this sample, this clone turned up once. Its antigen is currently unknown. This receptor was identified in a woman younger than 35 in good health and CMV-seropositive. The sample consisted of PBMCs.

CDR3 sequence: CASSVGGTVGNTIYF. The CDR3 DNA reads TGTGCCAGCAGCGTAGGAGGGACAGTCGGAAACACCATATATTTT. The chain joins TRBV7-9 to TRBJ1-3, with 7 bases identical to TRBD1. Germline lookup yields CDR1 SEHNR and CDR2 FQNEAQ (reference sequence). V shed 5 bases and J 4 bases; nucleotides not matched to a gene: 8. This CDR3 spans 15 amino acids.